These 5 T cell receptor beta chains were all obtained from the same sample, sequenced in a study of blood T cell repertoires in COVID-19. The method was immunoSEQ multiplex PCR; TCRdb's version includes in-frame clones alone and lacks a portion of them. This sample has 210,000 or so clones; about 85% occur once, and the top ten carry about a sixth. The sequenced material came from peripheral blood. Every receptor here comes from a woman of 80 years or more with active or convalescent COVID-19.

The rearrangement uses TRBV18 and TRBJ1-1; TRBD1 matches at 8 bases. This CDR3 region has 17 residues. J gave up 2 bases and V 3 bases, and 11 bases lay outside the gene matches. Germline assignment: CDR1 KGHSH and CDR2 LQKENI. CDR3 coding DNA: TGTGCCAGCTCACCTCTCTCTTTCGGACAGGGCAACACTGAAGCTTTCTTT. It translates to CASSPLSFGQGNTEAFF.

J is TRBJ2-5 and V is TRBV10-3; TRBD2 aligns across 10 bases. The CDR3 has 16 amino acids. Germline CDR1 reads ENHRY; CDR2 reads SYGVKD. The trim removed 0 bases at V and 2 bases at J, leaving 3 bases unmatched. This CDR3 is CAISESIAGGQETQYF. The CDR3 DNA is TGTGCCATCAGTGAGTCGATAGCGGGGGGACAAGAGACCCAGTACTTC.

This clone came up once. The chain is built from TRBV6-2 or TRBV6-3 and TRBJ2-7; 8 nucleotides line up with TRBD2. This CDR3 has 14 residues. CDR1 and CDR2 (germline): MNHEY, SVGEGT. The junction had 4 bases not matched to a gene; V was cut back by 1 base and J by 5 bases. CDR3 DNA: TGTGCCAGCAGTTACTTTAGCGGGGTCAACGAGCAGTACTTC. Residues: CASSYFSGVNEQYF.

CDR3 sequence: CASSTPDTGSDGYTF. The CDR3 DNA sequence: TGTGCCAGCAGCACACCAGACACTGGGTCGGATGGCTACACCTTC. This chain connects TRBV7-3 to TRBJ1-2; D gene uncertain. Germline-derived CDR1 and CDR2 are SGHTA and FQGTGA. V was clipped by 5 bases and J by 6 bases, with 19 bases between them. The CDR3 sequence is 15 residues long.

There are a few counts of this clone. The V gene is TRBV29-1, the J gene TRBJ1-3; a weak D match, TRBD1 (5 bases). This CDR3 spans 14 amino acids. The ends were cut back, 1 base at V and 7 bases at J, with 14 bases in the middle. In germline, CDR1 is SQVTM, CDR2 ANQGSEA. This CDR3 is CSVEVAAGRNTIYF. The CDR3 nucleotides are TGCAGCGTTGAAGTTGCGGCAGGGCGGAACACCATATATTTT.